Following are 20 T cell receptor beta chains from one sample sequenced in a study of cytomegalovirus exposure and HLA in healthy donors. Only in-frame clones appear in the TCRdb table, and some are missing; sequencing was by immunoSEQ multiplex PCR. The profile shows about 110,000 clones, about nine tenths of them singletons. Sample: PBMCs. Every receptor here comes from a woman between 18 and 30 years old in good health and CMV-seronegative.

The chain uses TRBV9 and TRBJ2-2; the match to TRBD2 covers 9 bases. The V segment lost 1 base and the J segment 6 bases; nucleotides outside the gene matches: 1. The germline V gene encodes CDR1 SGDLS and CDR2 YYNGEE. The CDR3 sequence is 14 residues long. The CDR3 DNA follows: TGTGCCAGCAGCGTAAGCGGGGGGCCCGGGGAGCTGTTTTTT. It specifies CASSVSGGPGELFF.

In this sample, this clone turned up once. The V call is TRBV6-6, the J call TRBJ2-2; a possible D gene is TRBD1 (6 bases). CDR3 length: 15 residues. CDR1 is MNHNY, CDR2 SVGAGI, per germline (reference sequence). V shed 10 bases and J shed 3 bases, with 18 bases lying between them. CDR3 nucleotides: TGTGCCACCCGGACCCTCCCAGGGGACACCGGGGAGCTGTTTTTT. It is translated as CATRTLPGDTGELFF.

This clone was found once. The chain combines TRBV5-1 with TRBJ2-2, with 12 bases aligning to TRBD2. The V gene end was trimmed by 7 bases and the J gene end by 6 bases; junction bases not matched to a gene: 7. The CDR3 totals 15 residues. Germline CDR1 is SGHRS and CDR2 is YFSETQ. CDR3 in amino acids: CASGRLAGDSGELFF. The CDR3 bases are TGCGCCAGCGGGAGACTAGCGGGGGATTCCGGGGAGCTGTTTTTT.

V gene TRBV30 combines with J gene TRBJ2-7; TRBD1 is a possible D gene (6 bases). The CDR3 has 12 residues. V shed 2 bases and J shed 5 bases, with 10 bases lying between them. From germline, CDR1 is GTSNPN and CDR2 SVGIG (reference sequence). DNA of the CDR3: TGTGCCTGGAGTTCAGGGGATCACGAGCAGTACTTC. Translating it yields CAWSSGDHEQYF.

The count of this clone is one. The chain recombines TRBV6-5 with TRBJ1-6, with a possible D match to TRBD1 (5 bases). The germline CDR1 and CDR2 sequences are MNHEY and SVGAGI. The CDR3 has 16 residues. V was cut by 0 bases and J by 7 bases, with 13 bases left in between. CDR3 bases: TGTGCCAGCAGTTACTCCTCCAGGGCGGGGAATTCACCCCTCCACTTT. Its translation: CASSYSSRAGNSPLHF.

V gene TRBV15 combines with J gene TRBJ1-2; 7 bases align to TRBD1. After removal of 0 bases from V and 2 bases from J, the junction contained 3 bases not matched to a gene. Germline CDR1 LNHNV, CDR2 YYDKDF (reference sequence). The CDR3 spans 15 residues. CDR3 sequence: CATSREGRGNYGYTF. The CDR3 DNA follows: TGTGCCACCAGCAGAGAGGGCAGGGGGAACTATGGCTACACCTTC.

V is TRBV6-5 and J is TRBJ1-1; TRBD1 is a possible D gene (6 bases). Germline V gives CDR1 MNHEY, CDR2 SVGAGI. V lost 6 bases to trimming and J lost 5 bases, with 19 bases between them. The CDR3 has 15 amino acids. The CDR3 coding sequence is TGTGCCAGCAGGCGAAACAGGGCCGAACGGACTGAAGCTTTCTTT. This gives the protein CASRRNRAERTEAFF.

The chain has TRBV19 and TRBJ2-7; 10 positions match TRBD2. This CDR3 has 16 residues. Looked up from germline, CDR1 is LNHDA and CDR2 is SQIVND (reference sequence). J lost 1 base, V lost 5 bases, and 8 bases had no gene match. CDR3 region: CASSENLAGASYEQYF. Here the CDR3 DNA reads TGTGCCAGTAGTGAAAATCTAGCGGGGGCGTCCTACGAGCAGTACTTC.

The chain carries TRBV30 and TRBJ1-3; D possibly corresponds to TRBD1 (6 bases). Germline CDR1 reads GTSNPN; CDR2 reads SVGIG (reference sequence). The CDR3 covers 16 residues. The V gene lost 1 base and the J gene lost 0 bases, with 13 bases spanning the gap. The CDR3 DNA sequence: TGTGCCTGGAGTGGGGACATACTCCACTCTGGAAACACCATATATTTT. This gives the protein CAWSGDILHSGNTIYF.

The chain is built from TRBV6-1 and TRBJ1-1; tentative D call: TRBD1 (5 bases). Germline V lookup: CDR1 MNHNS, CDR2 SASEGT. Between the trimmed V and J ends, which lost 5 bases and 5 bases, there was a span of 12 bases. This CDR3 comprises 13 residues. The CDR3 loop reads CASSWVGGTEAFF. For the CDR3, the DNA is TGTGCCAGCAGTTGGGTGGGGGGTACTGAAGCTTTCTTT.

The chain uses TRBV28 and TRBJ2-7; D perhaps matches TRBD2 (6 bases). CDR1 is MDHEN, CDR2 SYDVKM, per germline. There are 14 residues in the CDR3. The ends were cut back, 7 bases at V and 5 bases at J, with 18 bases in the middle. This CDR3 is CASTREDYDHEQYF. The CDR3 nucleotides are TGTGCCAGCACCCGTGAGGACTACGACCACGAGCAGTACTTC.

The rearrangement links TRBV10-1 to TRBJ1-5; D gene uncertain. From germline, CDR1 is WNHNN and CDR2 SYGVQD (reference sequence). V gave up 4 bases and J gave up 2 bases, with 9 bases separating them. The CDR3 length is 14 residues. DNA of the CDR3: TGCGCCAGCAGTGGAAACTTTTGCAATCAGCCCCAGCATTTT. It codes for CASSGNFCNQPQHF.

CDR3 residues: CASSKGGRARSNQPQHF. The CDR3 DNA sequence: TGTGCCAGCAGCAAAGGCGGCAGGGCCCGGAGCAATCAGCCCCAGCATTTT. J is TRBJ1-5 and V is TRBV21-1; no DNA check was done on the table's D call, TRBD1. TRBV21-1 is a known pseudogene. There are 17 residues in the CDR3.

The rearrangement links TRBV9 to TRBJ1-1; 7 positions agree with TRBD1. Germline V lookup: CDR1 SGDLS, CDR2 YYNGEE. This CDR3 is built from 14 residues. With V trimmed by 4 bases and J by 3 bases, 6 bases remained unmatched. CDR3 nucleotides: TGTGCCAGCAGCCCCGGGACAGCCGACACTGAAGCTTTCTTT. It translates to CASSPGTADTEAFF.

V gene TRBV7-9 combines with J gene TRBJ1-2; no reliable D call. Germline CDR1 reads SEHNR; CDR2 reads FQNEAQ (reference sequence). Trimming shortened V by 5 bases and J by 6 bases, and 10 bases separated the two germline ends. The CDR3 spans 12 residues. The CDR3 protein is CASSLGGDGYTF. The DNA of the CDR3 is TGTGCCAGCAGCCTGGGAGGCGATGGCTACACCTTC.

The CDR3 DNA follows: TGTGCCAGCAGCCCCCCCGGTCTACAGAGTGAGCAGTTCTTC. Its protein product is CASSPPGLQSEQFF. J is TRBJ2-1 and V is TRBV5-4; no firm D call. Trimming removed 4 bases from V and 9 bases from J, with 17 bases in between. The CDR3 spans 14 residues. Germline-derived CDR1 and CDR2 are SGHNT and YYREEE (reference sequence).

This clone ranks as medium-sized. This chain joins TRBV6-5 and TRBJ1-2; tentative D call: TRBD1 (6 bases). This CDR3 contains 14 residues. V shed 5 bases and J shed 5 bases, with 15 bases lying between them. Per the germline V gene, CDR1 is MNHEY and CDR2 is SVGAGI. The CDR3 bases are TGTGCCAGCAGTGCACAGGGTGGGAAATATGGCTACACCTTC. This translates into CASSAQGGKYGYTF.

CDR3 protein: CSELAGETQYF. As DNA, the CDR3 is TGCAGTGAACTAGCGGGGGAGACCCAGTACTTC. The chain is built from TRBV20-1 and TRBJ2-5; 10 nucleotides match TRBD2. Germline values: CDR1 DFQATT, CDR2 SNEGSKA (reference sequence). With 7 bases clipped from V and 5 bases from J, the junction kept 1 base outside the gene matches. The CDR3 length is 11 residues.

The J gene is TRBJ2-1, the V gene TRBV18; TRBD2 matches 15 bases. Germline-derived CDR1 and CDR2 are KGHSH and LQKENI. This CDR3 region has 17 residues. Trimming at V came to 4 bases and at J to 7 bases, leaving 8 bases not matched to a gene. The CDR3 DNA reads TGTGCCAGCTCACTTCTAATGGGACTAGCGGGAGGAAATGAGCAGTTCTTC. Protein product: CASSLLMGLAGGNEQFF. Supplemented by reference TRBV18 and TRBJ2-1, the full variable domain reads NAGVMQNPRHLVRRRGQEARLRCSPMKGHSHVYWYRQLPEEGLKFMVYLQKENIIDESGMPKERFSAEFPKEGPSILRIQQVVRGDSAAYFCASSLLMGLAGGNEQFFGPGTRLTVL.

V gene TRBV2 combines with J gene TRBJ1-2; D may be TRBD1 (5 bases). Trimming took off 3 bases at V and 12 bases at J, with 5 bases between the two ends. Germline V gene sequence: CDR1 SNHLY, CDR2 FYNNEI. This CDR3 region has 9 residues. The CDR3 here is CASSEDNTF. As DNA, the CDR3 is TGTGCCAGCAGTGAGGACAACACCTTC.